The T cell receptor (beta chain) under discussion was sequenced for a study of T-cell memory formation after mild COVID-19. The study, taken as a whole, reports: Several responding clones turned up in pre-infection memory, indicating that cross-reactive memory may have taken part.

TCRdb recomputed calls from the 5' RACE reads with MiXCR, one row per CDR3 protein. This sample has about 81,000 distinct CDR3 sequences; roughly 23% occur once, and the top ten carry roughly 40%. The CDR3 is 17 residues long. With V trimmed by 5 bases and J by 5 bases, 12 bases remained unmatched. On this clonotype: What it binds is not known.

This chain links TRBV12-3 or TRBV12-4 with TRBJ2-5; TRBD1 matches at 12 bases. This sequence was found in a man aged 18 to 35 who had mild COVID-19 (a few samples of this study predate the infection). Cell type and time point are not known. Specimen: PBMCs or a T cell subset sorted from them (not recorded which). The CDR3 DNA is TGTGCCAGCAGTGAGATACCGGGACAGGGGGCGCGGGAGACCCAGTACTTC. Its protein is CASSEIPGQGARETQYF.